Sequencing of this TCR beta chain was carried out in a study of T cell responses to AZD1222 COVID-19 vaccine. General study results and limits: Spike-specific TCR depth and breadth grew after two AZD1222 doses.

In regard to this clone: Antigen: not known.

Assay used: immunoSEQ multiplex PCR; TCRdb lists only in-frame clones, some missing. The table shows about 180,000 clones, with nearly 95% occurring only once. This CDR3 has 17 amino acids. Germline V gene lookup returns CDR1 LGHNA and CDR2 YNFKEQ. V lost 0 bases, J lost 6 bases, and 11 bases stayed unmatched. This sequence joins TRBV4-2 and TRBJ2-3, with 8 bases identical to TRBD1. The TCR sequence derives from an adult who received the AZD1222 COVID-19 vaccine. Sequences were derived from peripheral blood, sampled 28 days after the second AZD1222 dose. CDR3 sequence (DNA): TGTGCCAGCAGCCAAGAGTCTACCGGGACAGGATTCGATACGCAGTATTTT. This gives the protein CASSQESTGTGFDTQYF.